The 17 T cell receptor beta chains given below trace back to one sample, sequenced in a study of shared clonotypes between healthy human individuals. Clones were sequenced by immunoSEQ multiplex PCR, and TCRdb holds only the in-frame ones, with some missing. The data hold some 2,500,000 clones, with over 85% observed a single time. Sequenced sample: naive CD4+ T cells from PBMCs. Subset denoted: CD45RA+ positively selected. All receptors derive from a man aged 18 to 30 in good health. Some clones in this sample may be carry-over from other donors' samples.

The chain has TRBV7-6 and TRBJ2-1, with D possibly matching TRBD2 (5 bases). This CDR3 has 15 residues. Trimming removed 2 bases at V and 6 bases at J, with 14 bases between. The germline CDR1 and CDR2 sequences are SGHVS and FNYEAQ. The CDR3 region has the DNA TGTGCCAGCAGCTTACGAGGGTTTGGTTCCAATGAGCAGTTCTTC. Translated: CASSLRGFGSNEQFF.

The CDR3 region has the DNA TGTGCCAGCAGCTTCCGGACAGGGAGCGAGCAGTACTTC. Its translation: CASSFRTGSEQYF. This sequence joins TRBV7-2 and TRBJ2-7, with 8 bases matching TRBD1. Germline CDR1 and CDR2: SGHTA and FQGNSA. V lost 3 bases and J lost 6; bases outside the gene matches: 4. The CDR3 consists of 13 residues.

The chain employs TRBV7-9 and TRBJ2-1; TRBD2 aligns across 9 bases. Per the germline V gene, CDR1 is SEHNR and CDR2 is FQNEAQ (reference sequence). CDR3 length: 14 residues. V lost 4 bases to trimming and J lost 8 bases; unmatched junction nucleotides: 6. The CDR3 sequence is CASSSFRGGDEQFF. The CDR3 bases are TGTGCCAGCAGCTCTTTCCGCGGGGGGGATGAGCAGTTCTTC.

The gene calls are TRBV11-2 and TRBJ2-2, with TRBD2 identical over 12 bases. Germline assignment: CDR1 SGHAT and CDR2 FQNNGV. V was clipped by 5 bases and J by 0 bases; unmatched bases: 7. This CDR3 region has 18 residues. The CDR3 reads CASSPRLAGVPNTGELFF. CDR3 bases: TGTGCCAGCAGCCCCCGACTAGCGGGAGTCCCGAACACCGGGGAGCTGTTTTTT.

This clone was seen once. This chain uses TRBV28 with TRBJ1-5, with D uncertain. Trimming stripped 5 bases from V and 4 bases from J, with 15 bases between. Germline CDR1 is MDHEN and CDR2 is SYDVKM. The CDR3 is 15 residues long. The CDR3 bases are TGTGCCAGCAGTGACGAGGGTAAACCAAATCAGCCCCAGCATTTT. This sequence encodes CASSDEGKPNQPQHF.

The CDR3 sequence is CASTRQGTQPQHF. The CDR3 nucleotides are TGTGCCAGCACCCGCCAGGGGACCCAGCCCCAGCATTTT. J is TRBJ1-5 and V is TRBV5-8; the D gene is possibly TRBD1 (6 bases). The CDR3 has 13 residues. Germline V gene data show CDR1 as SGHTS and CDR2 as YDEGEE. Trimming cost V 6 bases and J 7 bases, with 14 bases left between them. Variable domain in full (rest from reference TRBV5-8 and TRBJ1-5): EAGVTQSPTHLIKTRGQQATLRCSPISGHTSVYWYQQALGLGLQFLLWYDEGEERNRGNFPPRFSGRQFPNYSSELNVNALELEDSALYLCASTRQGTQPQHFGDGTRLSIL.

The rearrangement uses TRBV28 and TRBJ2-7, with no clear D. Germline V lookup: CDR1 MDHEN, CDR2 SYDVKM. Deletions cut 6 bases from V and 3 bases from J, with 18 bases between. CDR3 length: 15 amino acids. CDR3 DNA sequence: TGTGCCAGCAGCCTCCGGCGGACCCTAGGCTACGAGCAGTACTTC. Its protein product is CASSLRRTLGYEQYF. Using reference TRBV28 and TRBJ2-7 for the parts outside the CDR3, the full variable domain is DVKVTQSSRYLVKRTGEKVFLECVQDMDHENMFWYRQDPGLGLRLIYFSYDVKMKEKGDIPEGYSVSREKKERFSLILESASTNQTSMYLCASSLRRTLGYEQYFGPGTRLTVT.

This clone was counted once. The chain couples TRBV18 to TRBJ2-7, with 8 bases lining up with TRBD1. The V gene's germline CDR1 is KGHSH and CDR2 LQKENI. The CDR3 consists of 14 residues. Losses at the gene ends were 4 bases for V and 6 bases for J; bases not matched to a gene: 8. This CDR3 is CASSLLDRDGEQYF. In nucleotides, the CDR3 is TGTGCCAGCTCACTGTTGGACAGGGATGGCGAGCAGTACTTC.

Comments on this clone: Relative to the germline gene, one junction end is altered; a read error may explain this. The CDR3 DNA is TGTGCCAGTAGTGGCCGGGGGCGAAACCAAGGGACCCAGTACTTC. It yields the protein CASSGRGRNQGTQYF. This sequence joins TRBV19 and TRBJ2-5, with D perhaps TRBD1 or TRBD2 (6 bases each). Germline V CDR1 and CDR2: LNHDA, SQIVND (reference sequence). The length of the CDR3 is 15 residues.

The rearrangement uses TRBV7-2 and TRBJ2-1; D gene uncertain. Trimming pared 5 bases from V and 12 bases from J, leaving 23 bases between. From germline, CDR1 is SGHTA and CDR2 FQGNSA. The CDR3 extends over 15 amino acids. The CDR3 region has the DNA TGTGCCAGCAGCCCCCTCCCTCTTTCTACCCGACGGCAGTTCTTC. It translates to CASSPLPLSTRRQFF.

The CDR3 DNA follows: TGTGCCAGCAGCTTAGGACTAGGTGGTGGGAATGAGCAGTTCTTC. Protein sequence: CASSLGLGGGNEQFF. J is TRBJ2-1 and V is TRBV7-2; TRBD2 might be the D (6 bases). Germline CDR1 is SGHTA and CDR2 is FQGNSA. CDR3 size: 15 residues. V lost 1 base and J 7 bases, leaving 14 bases between the germline ends. Supplemented by reference TRBV7-2 and TRBJ2-1, the full variable domain reads GAGVSQSPSNKVTEKGKDVELRCDPISGHTALYWYRQSLGQGLEFLIYFQGNSAPDKSGLPSDRFSAERTGGSVSTLTIQRTQQEDSAVYLCASSLGLGGGNEQFFGPGTRLTVL.

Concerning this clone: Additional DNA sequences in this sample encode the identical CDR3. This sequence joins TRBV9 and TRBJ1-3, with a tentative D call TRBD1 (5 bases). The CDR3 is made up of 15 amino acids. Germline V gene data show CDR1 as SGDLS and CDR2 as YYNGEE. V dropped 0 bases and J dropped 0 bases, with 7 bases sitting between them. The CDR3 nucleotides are TGTGCCAGCAGCGTAGGCAGGGACTCTGGAAACACCATATATTTT. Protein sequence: CASSVGRDSGNTIYF.

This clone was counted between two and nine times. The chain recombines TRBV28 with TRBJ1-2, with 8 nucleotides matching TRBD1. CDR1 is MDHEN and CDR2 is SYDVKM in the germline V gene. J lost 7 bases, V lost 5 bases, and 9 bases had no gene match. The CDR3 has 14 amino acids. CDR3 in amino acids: CASSATGGGRGYTF. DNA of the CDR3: TGTGCCAGCAGTGCCACAGGGGGTGGTCGTGGCTACACCTTC.

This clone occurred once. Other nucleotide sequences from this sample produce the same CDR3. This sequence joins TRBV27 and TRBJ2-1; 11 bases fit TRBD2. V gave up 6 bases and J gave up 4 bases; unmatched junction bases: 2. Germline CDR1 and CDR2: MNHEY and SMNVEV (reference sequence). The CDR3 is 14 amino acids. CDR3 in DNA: TGTGCCAGCAGCTTAGCGGGAGGGTACAATGAGCAGTTCTTC. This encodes CASSLAGGYNEQFF.

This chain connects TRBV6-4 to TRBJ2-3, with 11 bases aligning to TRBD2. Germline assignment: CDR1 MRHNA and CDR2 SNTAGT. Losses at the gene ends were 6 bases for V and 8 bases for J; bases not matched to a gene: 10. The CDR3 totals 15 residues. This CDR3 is CASRPLAGGPGTQYF. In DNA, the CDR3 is TGTGCCAGCAGACCCCTAGCGGGAGGCCCGGGTACGCAGTATTTT.

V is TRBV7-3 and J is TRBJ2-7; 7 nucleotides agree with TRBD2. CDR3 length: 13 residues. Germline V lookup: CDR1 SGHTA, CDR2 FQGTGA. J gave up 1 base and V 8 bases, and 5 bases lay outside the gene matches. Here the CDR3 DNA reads TGTGCCAGCGGAATGGGAGGGTCCTACGAGCAGTACTTC. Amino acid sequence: CASGMGGSYEQYF.

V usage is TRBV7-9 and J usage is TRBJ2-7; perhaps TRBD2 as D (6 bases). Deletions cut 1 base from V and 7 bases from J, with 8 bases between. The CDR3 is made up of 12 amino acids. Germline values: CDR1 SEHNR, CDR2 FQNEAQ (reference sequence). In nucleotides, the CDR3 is TGTGCCAGCAGCTTAGGAGGGAGGGAGCAGTACTTC. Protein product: CASSLGGREQYF.